Listed below are T cell receptor beta chains from one sample, sequenced in a study of blood T cell repertoires in COVID-19. The repertoire was sequenced with immunoSEQ multiplex PCR; TCRdb's copy has only in-frame clones and lacks some. Of 200,000 to 250,000 clones listed, roughly 80% are singletons. The sample comprised PBMCs or T cells enriched from blood (not recorded which). These TCRs come from a woman between 35 and 50 years old with acute COVID-19. CDR3s include the opening cysteine and the closing phenylalanine or tryptophan. The order of the fields is D gene, V gene, clone size, CDR3 length, J gene, CDR3 DNA, CDR3 protein. D genes are given only for firm matches. Size is omitted from some rows. Given values are once, few, many or a class for expanded clones.

d_call: -; v_call: TRBV27; clone_size: -; cdr3_length: 15; j_call: TRBJ1-5; cdr3_nt: TGTGCCAGCAGTATTAGGGGCATGGGCAATCAGCCCCAGCATTTT; cdr3_aa: CASSIRGMGNQPQHF
d_call: TRBD2; v_call: TRBV19; clone_size: -; cdr3_length: 16; j_call: TRBJ2-7; cdr3_nt: TGTGCCAGTAGTATTAATTTCCGGACTAGCGTCTACGAGCAGTACTTC; cdr3_aa: CASSINFRTSVYEQYF
d_call: TRBD1; v_call: TRBV5-8; clone_size: -; cdr3_length: 15; j_call: TRBJ1-6; cdr3_nt: TGTGCCAGCAGCGCATGGACAGGAGGCGTTTCACCCCTCCACTTT; cdr3_aa: CASSAWTGGVSPLHF
d_call: TRBD2; v_call: TRBV5-1; clone_size: -; cdr3_length: 15; j_call: TRBJ2-4; cdr3_nt: TGCGCCAGCAGCTTGGCCGGGGGGGGCGAGGGCATTCAGTACTTC; cdr3_aa: CASSLAGGGEGIQYF
d_call: -; v_call: TRBV2; clone_size: -; cdr3_length: 12; j_call: TRBJ2-7; cdr3_nt: TGTGCCAGCAGTGAAGCGCTTAGCAAGCAGTACTTC; cdr3_aa: CASSEALSKQYF
d_call: -; v_call: TRBV3-1/TRBV3-2; clone_size: few; cdr3_length: 15; j_call: TRBJ2-7; cdr3_nt: TGTGCCAGCAGCCAAGATGAGGCAGGGTATACCGAGCAGTACTTC; cdr3_aa: CASSQDEAGYTEQYF
d_call: TRBD2; v_call: TRBV2; clone_size: few; cdr3_length: 16; j_call: TRBJ2-4; cdr3_nt: TGTGCCAGCAGTGAAGGCTTAGCGGGAGCCAAAAACATTCAGTACTTC; cdr3_aa: CASSEGLAGAKNIQYF
d_call: TRBD1; v_call: TRBV19; clone_size: few; cdr3_length: 18; j_call: TRBJ1-5; cdr3_nt: TGTGCCAGTAGTATAGATAACCCCTCGACAGGGATCAGTCAGCCCCAGCATTTT; cdr3_aa: CASSIDNPSTGISQPQHF
d_call: -; v_call: TRBV5-1; clone_size: -; cdr3_length: 15; j_call: TRBJ2-1; cdr3_nt: TGCGCCAGCAGCCCGGACATGAGTTCCTACAATGAGCAGTTCTTC; cdr3_aa: CASSPDMSSYNEQFF
d_call: -; v_call: TRBV15; clone_size: -; cdr3_length: 16; j_call: TRBJ1-6; cdr3_nt: TGTGCCACCAGCAGAGATATCATAAGGGGGAGCTCACCCCTCCACTTT; cdr3_aa: CATSRDIIRGSSPLHF
d_call: -; v_call: TRBV14; clone_size: -; cdr3_length: 16; j_call: TRBJ1-2; cdr3_nt: TGTGCCAGCAGCCCCCACTTAACCAGGGGCGGCTATGGCTACACCTTC; cdr3_aa: CASSPHLTRGGYGYTF
d_call: TRBD1; v_call: TRBV18; clone_size: -; cdr3_length: 13; j_call: TRBJ1-1; cdr3_nt: TGTGCCAGCTCACCCCAGGGGGGCACTGAAGCTTTCTTT; cdr3_aa: CASSPQGGTEAFF
d_call: -; v_call: TRBV11-2; clone_size: -; cdr3_length: 13; j_call: TRBJ2-2; cdr3_nt: TGTGCCAGCAGCCACGGTTACACCGGGGAGCTGTTTTTT; cdr3_aa: CASSHGYTGELFF
d_call: -; v_call: TRBV21-1; clone_size: -; cdr3_length: 13; j_call: TRBJ2-7; cdr3_nt: TGTGCCAGCAGCAAGCGGGGGGAGGGGGTGCAGTACTTC; cdr3_aa: CASSKRGEGVQYF
d_call: TRBD2; v_call: TRBV28; clone_size: -; cdr3_length: 14; j_call: TRBJ2-1; cdr3_nt: TGTGCCAGCAGTATTAGCGGGGCCTACAATGAGCAGTTCTTC; cdr3_aa: CASSISGAYNEQFF
d_call: TRBD2; v_call: TRBV6-5; clone_size: -; cdr3_length: 11; j_call: TRBJ2-1; cdr3_nt: TGTGCCAGCTCAGAAGCCGGGAGGGTGTTCTTC; cdr3_aa: CASSEAGRVFF
d_call: TRBD1; v_call: TRBV7-3; clone_size: few; cdr3_length: 15; j_call: TRBJ1-6; cdr3_nt: TGTGCCAGCAGCTCATCTACCGGGACAGGGTCACCCCTCCACTTT; cdr3_aa: CASSSSTGTGSPLHF
d_call: TRBD1; v_call: TRBV7-9; clone_size: -; cdr3_length: 13; j_call: TRBJ1-2; cdr3_nt: TGTGCCAGCAGCTTAGGAGGGGGCGATGGCTACACCTTC; cdr3_aa: CASSLGGGDGYTF
d_call: -; v_call: TRBV7-9; clone_size: many; cdr3_length: 14; j_call: TRBJ1-6; cdr3_nt: TGTGCCAGCAGCTTAGCAGGGGTGGGATCACCCCTCCACTTT; cdr3_aa: CASSLAGVGSPLHF
d_call: -; v_call: TRBV5-8; clone_size: -; cdr3_length: 15; j_call: TRBJ2-1; cdr3_nt: TGTGCCAGCAGCTTGGTAGGGACAAATTACAATGAGCAGTTCTTC; cdr3_aa: CASSLVGTNYNEQFF
d_call: -; v_call: TRBV28; clone_size: -; cdr3_length: 13; j_call: TRBJ1-5; cdr3_nt: TGTGCCAGCACCCCAGGAATCAATCAGCCCCAGCATTTT; cdr3_aa: CASTPGINQPQHF
d_call: TRBD1; v_call: TRBV19; clone_size: -; cdr3_length: 16; j_call: TRBJ1-5; cdr3_nt: TGTGCCAGTAGTGCGGGGGGGAGGGGGCCCAATCAGCCCCAGCATTTT; cdr3_aa: CASSAGGRGPNQPQHF
d_call: -; v_call: TRBV10-3; clone_size: -; cdr3_length: 14; j_call: TRBJ1-4; cdr3_nt: TGTGCCATCAGTAGTACAGGGTTGGATGAAAAACTGTTTTTT; cdr3_aa: CAISSTGLDEKLFF
d_call: TRBD1; v_call: TRBV10-2; clone_size: -; cdr3_length: 14; j_call: TRBJ1-2; cdr3_nt: TGCGCCAGCAGTGAGGGGGGGACAGGCTATGGCTACACCTTC; cdr3_aa: CASSEGGTGYGYTF
d_call: TRBD1; v_call: TRBV28; clone_size: -; cdr3_length: 17; j_call: TRBJ1-5; cdr3_nt: TGTGCCAGCAGTTTGCGGGACAGGGGGCGCCAAAATCAGCCCCAGCATTTT; cdr3_aa: CASSLRDRGRQNQPQHF
d_call: TRBD2; v_call: TRBV14; clone_size: once; cdr3_length: 18; j_call: TRBJ2-7; cdr3_nt: TGTGCCAGCAGCCAAGAAGGCTGGACTAGCGGGGCTTCGAGGGAGCAGTACTTC; cdr3_aa: CASSQEGWTSGASREQYF
d_call: -; v_call: TRBV5-1; clone_size: once; cdr3_length: 15; j_call: TRBJ2-2; cdr3_nt: TGCGCCAGCAGCTTGGGGACAGTTGACACCGGGGAGCTGTTTTTT; cdr3_aa: CASSLGTVDTGELFF
d_call: TRBD1; v_call: TRBV29-1; clone_size: -; cdr3_length: 14; j_call: TRBJ1-1; cdr3_nt: TGCAGCGTGGTTACAGGGGGCGAGACAGGTGAAGCTTTCTTT; cdr3_aa: CSVVTGGETGEAFF
d_call: -; v_call: TRBV6-1; clone_size: -; cdr3_length: 16; j_call: TRBJ2-6; cdr3_nt: TGTGCCAGCAGTGAAGGGACAGTTCATGGGGCCAACGTCCTGACTTTC; cdr3_aa: CASSEGTVHGANVLTF
d_call: -; v_call: TRBV6-6; clone_size: -; cdr3_length: 11; j_call: TRBJ2-7; cdr3_nt: TGTGCCAGCAGTGGCAGGGTCGAGCAGTACTTC; cdr3_aa: CASSGRVEQYF
d_call: TRBD2; v_call: TRBV5-1; clone_size: -; cdr3_length: 16; j_call: TRBJ2-2; cdr3_nt: TGCGCCAGCAGCCTGACTAGCGGGAGGAACACCGGGGAGCTGTTTTTT; cdr3_aa: CASSLTSGRNTGELFF
d_call: -; v_call: TRBV12-3/TRBV12-4; clone_size: -; cdr3_length: 13; j_call: TRBJ1-1; cdr3_nt: TGTGCCAGCAGTTTTGCGGACTACACTGAAGCTTTCTTT; cdr3_aa: CASSFADYTEAFF
d_call: -; v_call: TRBV4-1; clone_size: -; cdr3_length: 11; j_call: TRBJ1-2; cdr3_nt: TGCGCCAGCAGCCAGGGCACAGGCTACACCTTC; cdr3_aa: CASSQGTGYTF
d_call: TRBD2; v_call: TRBV6-2/TRBV6-3; clone_size: -; cdr3_length: 16; j_call: TRBJ2-4; cdr3_nt: TGTGCCAGCAGTTTTCCCCCCACGGGGGGGTTAAACATTCAGTACTTC; cdr3_aa: CASSFPPTGGLNIQYF
d_call: TRBD2; v_call: TRBV7-2; clone_size: -; cdr3_length: 15; j_call: TRBJ2-1; cdr3_nt: TGTGCCAGCAGCCAAACTAGCGGGTCATACAATGAGCAGTTCTTC; cdr3_aa: CASSQTSGSYNEQFF
d_call: -; v_call: TRBV11-2; clone_size: -; cdr3_length: 16; j_call: TRBJ1-1; cdr3_nt: TGTGCCAGCAGCTTAGGGTGGCGGACAGCCAACACTGAAGCTTTCTTT; cdr3_aa: CASSLGWRTANTEAFF
d_call: TRBD1; v_call: TRBV5-1; clone_size: -; cdr3_length: 14; j_call: TRBJ2-2; cdr3_nt: TGCGCCAGCAGAGGGACAGGGGGCTTCGGGGAGCTGTTTTTT; cdr3_aa: CASRGTGGFGELFF
d_call: -; v_call: TRBV5-1; clone_size: -; cdr3_length: 14; j_call: TRBJ2-3; cdr3_nt: TGCGCCAGCAGCTTGATTCCTAGCACAGATACGCAGTATTTT; cdr3_aa: CASSLIPSTDTQYF
d_call: -; v_call: TRBV9; clone_size: -; cdr3_length: 14; j_call: TRBJ2-5; cdr3_nt: TGTGCCAGCAGCGTCAGTGGCCCTCAAGAGACCCAGTACTTC; cdr3_aa: CASSVSGPQETQYF
d_call: -; v_call: TRBV28; clone_size: -; cdr3_length: 15; j_call: TRBJ1-1; cdr3_nt: TGTGCCAGCAGCCCAGTAAGGTCGAATCGACAGAAGGCTTTCTTT; cdr3_aa: CASSPVRSNRQKAFF
d_call: -; v_call: TRBV9; clone_size: -; cdr3_length: 17; j_call: TRBJ2-1; cdr3_nt: TGTGCCAGCAGCGCCGACTATTTCCCCAGCTCCTACAATGAGCAGTTCTTC; cdr3_aa: CASSADYFPSSYNEQFF
d_call: TRBD1; v_call: TRBV29-1; clone_size: -; cdr3_length: 12; j_call: TRBJ1-1; cdr3_nt: TGCAGCGTTGAACGGACAGGGGGGGAAGCTTTCTTT; cdr3_aa: CSVERTGGEAFF
d_call: -; v_call: TRBV7-9; clone_size: once; cdr3_length: 15; j_call: TRBJ2-7; cdr3_nt: TGTGCCAGCAGCACCGACAGGACAGAGGGTTTCAAGCAGTACTTC; cdr3_aa: CASSTDRTEGFKQYF
d_call: -; v_call: TRBV7-3; clone_size: few; cdr3_length: 14; j_call: TRBJ2-3; cdr3_nt: TGTGCCAGCAGCTTAACTCCCGTCACAGATACGCAGTATTTT; cdr3_aa: CASSLTPVTDTQYF